The 14 T cell receptor beta chains below come from one sample, sequenced in a study of regulatory T cells in long-lasting Graves disease. The time point is: persistent/refractory GD, antithyroid drugs over 5 years with positive TRAb. TCR sequences were obtained from RNA taken from PBMCs. Construction of TCR beta libraries relied on iRepertoire HTBI primers and on Arm-PCR targeting CDR3 regions. TCRdb called the multiplex PCR reads again in MiXCR, with one record for every CDR3 protein. The sample lists about 310,000 distinct CDR3 sequences, 20% to 25% occurring once. The input for sequencing was peripheral blood mononuclear cells (PBMCs), taken when the disease was refractory, from a patient treated with antithyroid drugs. The receptors come from a female donor with Graves disease.

The genes are TRBV20-1 and TRBJ2-5; unclear D gene. CDR3 length: 13 amino acids. The V and J ends lost 6 bases and 2 bases respectively, with 13 bases between them. Germline CDR1 DFQATT, CDR2 SNEGSKA (reference sequence). The CDR3 loop reads CSASEILQETQYF. CDR3 in DNA: TGCAGTGCCTCGGAAATCCTACAAGAGACCCAGTACTTC.

The rearrangement joins TRBV27 to TRBJ1-2; 9 positions agree with TRBD1. Per germline, CDR1 MNHEY and CDR2 SMNVEV (reference sequence). V dropped 4 bases and J dropped 5; count of bases not matched to a gene: 11. This CDR3 is built from 16 residues. The CDR3 nucleotides read TGTGCCAGCAGTTCCAAGTCGACAGGGGGTGGGTATGGCTACACCTTC. This codes for CASSSKSTGGGYGYTF.

This clonotype came up many times. In DNA, the CDR3 is TGCAGTGCTAGCCCTGACAGGGAAAACATTCAGTACTTC. It translates to CSASPDRENIQYF. V usage is TRBV20-1 and J usage is TRBJ2-4; TRBD1 aligns across 7 bases. Germline values: CDR1 DFQATT, CDR2 SNEGSKA (reference sequence). This CDR3 has 13 residues. With 3 bases clipped from V and 5 bases from J, the junction kept 4 bases outside the gene matches.

This clonotype was counted between two and nine times. The genes are TRBV5-1 and TRBJ2-5, with 8 bases that match TRBD2. V lost 4 bases to trimming and J lost 4 bases; unmatched junction nucleotides: 9. The CDR3 length is 15 residues. Germline V gene data show CDR1 as SGHRS and CDR2 as YFSETQ. In DNA, the CDR3 is TGCGCCAGCAGCCACGACGGGAGGGGAGGAGAGACCCAGTACTTC. Its translation is CASSHDGRGGETQYF.

This clonotype was seen a handful of times. The chain joins TRBV20-1 to TRBJ2-7, with D unresolved. CDR3 size: 12 residues. The V gene lost 6 bases and the J gene lost 5 bases, with 14 bases spanning the gap. Germline V gene sequence: CDR1 DFQATT, CDR2 SNEGSKA (reference sequence). The CDR3 spells CSAGLPGHEQYF. Written as DNA, the CDR3 is TGCAGTGCAGGCCTTCCGGGCCACGAGCAGTACTTC.

The chain joins TRBV4-1 to TRBJ1-2; TRBD1 matches 7 bases. Trimming removed 3 bases from V and 4 bases from J; junction bases left unmatched: 8. This CDR3 has 15 residues. Germline lookup yields CDR1 MGHRA and CDR2 YSYEKL. The CDR3 sequence: CASSQEGARLYGYTF. The CDR3 bases are TGCGCCAGCAGCCAGGAGGGGGCCCGACTCTATGGCTACACCTTC.

The rearrangement links TRBV25-1 to TRBJ2-5; no reliable D call. Per the germline V gene, CDR1 is MGHDK and CDR2 is SYGVNS. The V end lost 6 bases, the J end lost 7 bases, and 9 bases lay between the germline ends. The CDR3 length is 11 residues. The CDR3 loop reads CASSRIGTQYF. CDR3 coding DNA: TGTGCCAGCAGCAGGATCGGGACCCAGTACTTC.

This clonotype was seen only a few times. Just one base apart from a much larger clone, this may be a read error. The V call is TRBV11-2, the J call TRBJ1-4; D might be TRBD1 (6 bases). V was pared by 2 bases and J by 1 base, with 17 bases between. CDR1 and CDR2 from the germline V gene are SGHAT and FQNNGV. The CDR3 consists of 18 residues. This chain's CDR3 is CASSLRYGGPGTNEKLFF. Here the CDR3 DNA reads TGTGCCAGCAGCTTAAGGTACGGGGGGCCAGGAACTAATGAAAAACTGTTTTTT.

V gene TRBV20-1 combines with J gene TRBJ2-7, with 7 bases identical to TRBD2. The CDR3 consists of 16 residues. The V and J ends lost 7 bases and 0 bases, in that order; junction bases with no gene match: 15. Germline CDR1 reads DFQATT; CDR2 reads SNEGSKA (reference sequence). CDR3 protein: CSGRSSGVFSSYEQYF. The CDR3 coding sequence is TGCAGTGGAAGGTCTAGCGGAGTTTTTTCCTCCTACGAGCAGTACTTC.

J is TRBJ1-3 and V is TRBV19; D is ambiguous. The V end lost 6 bases, the J end lost 0 bases, and 12 bases lay between the germline ends. The germline V gene encodes CDR1 LNHDA and CDR2 SQIVND (reference sequence). The CDR3 has 15 amino acids. Here the CDR3 reads CASRPDTGSGNTIYF. As DNA, the CDR3 is TGTGCCAGTAGGCCAGACACCGGCTCTGGAAACACCATATATTTT.

This clonotype was counted at least ten times. The J gene is TRBJ2-7, the V gene TRBV6-1; a possible D gene is TRBD2 (6 bases). Trimming stripped 2 bases from V and 5 bases from J, with 16 bases between. Germline values: CDR1 MNHNS, CDR2 SASEGT. This CDR3 comprises 15 residues. CDR3 in DNA: TGTGCCAGCAGTGAACGCGGCGGGGCTAGGAACGAGCAGTACTTC. Its translation: CASSERGGARNEQYF.

The chain uses TRBV25-1 and TRBJ1-2; TRBD1 aligns across 9 bases. This CDR3 spans 15 amino acids. The V gene end was trimmed by 3 bases and the J gene end by 2 bases; junction bases not matched to a gene: 4. The germline CDR1 and CDR2 sequences are MGHDK and SYGVNS. This CDR3 reads CASSERTGANYGYTF. The DNA for the CDR3 is TGTGCCAGCAGTGAGAGGACAGGGGCAAACTATGGCTACACCTTC.

This clonotype came up many times. The chain uses TRBV11-2 and TRBJ2-5; D is perhaps TRBD1 (5 bases). V lost 0 bases and J lost 5, with 13 bases in between. The CDR3 has 15 amino acids. CDR1 SGHAT and CDR2 FQNNGV come from the germline V gene. DNA of the CDR3: TGTGCCAGCAGCTTAGATCCAGCAGGGCAGGAGACCCAGTACTTC. Translating gives CASSLDPAGQETQYF.

The chain links TRBV7-9 to TRBJ2-3; D is unclear. Trimming removed 4 bases at V and 6 bases at J, with 17 bases between. The length of the CDR3 is 15 residues. CDR1 is SEHNR, CDR2 FQNEAQ, per germline (reference sequence). The CDR3 DNA reads as TGTGCCAGCAGCTCGGCTAGTGTAGTCCCCGATACGCAGTATTTT. This encodes CASSSASVVPDTQYF.